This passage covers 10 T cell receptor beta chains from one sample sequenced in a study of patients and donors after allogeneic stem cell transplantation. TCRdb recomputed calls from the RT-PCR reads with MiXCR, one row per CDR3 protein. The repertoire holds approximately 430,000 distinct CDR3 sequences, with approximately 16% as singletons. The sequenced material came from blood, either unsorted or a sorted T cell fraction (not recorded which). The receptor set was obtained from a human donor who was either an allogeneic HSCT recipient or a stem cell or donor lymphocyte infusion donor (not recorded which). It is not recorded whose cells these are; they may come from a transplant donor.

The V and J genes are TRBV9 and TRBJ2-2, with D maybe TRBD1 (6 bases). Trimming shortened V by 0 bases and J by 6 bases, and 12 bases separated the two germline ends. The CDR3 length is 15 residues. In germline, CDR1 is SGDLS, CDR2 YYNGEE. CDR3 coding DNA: TGTGCCAGCAGCGTAGGTGGCAGGGGTGCCGGGGAGCTGTTTTTT. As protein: CASSVGGRGAGELFF.

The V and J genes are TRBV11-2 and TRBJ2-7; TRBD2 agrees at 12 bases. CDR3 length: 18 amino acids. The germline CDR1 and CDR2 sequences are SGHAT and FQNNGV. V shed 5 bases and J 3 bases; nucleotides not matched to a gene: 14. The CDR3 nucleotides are TGTGCCAGCAGCATCAGATCTAGGTCTAGCGGGAGGGTCTACGAGCAGTACTTC. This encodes CASSIRSRSSGRVYEQYF.

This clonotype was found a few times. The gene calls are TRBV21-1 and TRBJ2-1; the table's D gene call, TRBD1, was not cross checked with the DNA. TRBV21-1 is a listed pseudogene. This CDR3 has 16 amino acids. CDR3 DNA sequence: TGTGCCAGCAGGGGAGGGACAGGGATATTGCGTTATGAGCAGTTCTTC. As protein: CASRGGTGILRYEQFF.

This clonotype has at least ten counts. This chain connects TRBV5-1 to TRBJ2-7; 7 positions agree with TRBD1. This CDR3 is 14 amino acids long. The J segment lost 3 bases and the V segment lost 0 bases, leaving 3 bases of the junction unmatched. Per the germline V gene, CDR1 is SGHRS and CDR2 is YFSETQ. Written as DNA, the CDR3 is TGCGCCAGCAGCTTGGCGGGACAGAACTACGAGCAGTACTTC. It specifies CASSLAGQNYEQYF.

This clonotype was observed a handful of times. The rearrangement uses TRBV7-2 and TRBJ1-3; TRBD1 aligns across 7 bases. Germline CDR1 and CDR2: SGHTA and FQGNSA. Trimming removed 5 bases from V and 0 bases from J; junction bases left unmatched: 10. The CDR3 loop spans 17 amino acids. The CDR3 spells CASSPDRALYSGNTIYF. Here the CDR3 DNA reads TGTGCCAGCAGCCCCGACAGGGCCCTGTACTCTGGAAACACCATATATTTT.

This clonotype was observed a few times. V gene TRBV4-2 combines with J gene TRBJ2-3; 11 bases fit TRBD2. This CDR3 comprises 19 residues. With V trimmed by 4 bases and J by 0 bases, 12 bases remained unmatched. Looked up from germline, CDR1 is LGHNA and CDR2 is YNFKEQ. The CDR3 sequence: CASSPTGTSGFSSTDTQYF. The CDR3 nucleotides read TGTGCCAGCAGCCCCACCGGGACTAGCGGTTTTTCTAGCACAGATACGCAGTATTTT.

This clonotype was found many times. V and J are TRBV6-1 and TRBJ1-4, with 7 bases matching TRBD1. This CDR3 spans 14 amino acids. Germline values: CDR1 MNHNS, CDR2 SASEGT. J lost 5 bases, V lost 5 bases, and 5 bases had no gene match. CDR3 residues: CASSRTGSNEKLFF. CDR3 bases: TGTGCCAGCAGTCGGACAGGTTCCAATGAAAAACTGTTTTTT.

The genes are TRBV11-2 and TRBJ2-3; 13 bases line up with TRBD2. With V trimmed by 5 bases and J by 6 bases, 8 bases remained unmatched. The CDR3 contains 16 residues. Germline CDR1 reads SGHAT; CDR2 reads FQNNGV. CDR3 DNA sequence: TGTGCCAGCAGCCCCACTAGCGGGAGGGCCCGGGATACGCAGTATTTT. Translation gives CASSPTSGRARDTQYF.

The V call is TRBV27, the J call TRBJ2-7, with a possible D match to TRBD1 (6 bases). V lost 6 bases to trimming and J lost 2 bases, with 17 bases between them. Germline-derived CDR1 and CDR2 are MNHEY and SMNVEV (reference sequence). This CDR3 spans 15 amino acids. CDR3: CASSLTGTFTYEQYF. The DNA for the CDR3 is TGTGCCAGCAGCCTGACCGGGACATTCACCTACGAGCAGTACTTC.

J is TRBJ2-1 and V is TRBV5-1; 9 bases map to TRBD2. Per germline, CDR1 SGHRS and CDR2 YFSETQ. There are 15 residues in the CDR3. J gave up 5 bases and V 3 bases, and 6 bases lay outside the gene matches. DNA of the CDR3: TGCGCCAGCAGCTCTCCAGCGGGGGGAAACAATGAGCAGTTCTTC. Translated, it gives CASSSPAGGNNEQFF.